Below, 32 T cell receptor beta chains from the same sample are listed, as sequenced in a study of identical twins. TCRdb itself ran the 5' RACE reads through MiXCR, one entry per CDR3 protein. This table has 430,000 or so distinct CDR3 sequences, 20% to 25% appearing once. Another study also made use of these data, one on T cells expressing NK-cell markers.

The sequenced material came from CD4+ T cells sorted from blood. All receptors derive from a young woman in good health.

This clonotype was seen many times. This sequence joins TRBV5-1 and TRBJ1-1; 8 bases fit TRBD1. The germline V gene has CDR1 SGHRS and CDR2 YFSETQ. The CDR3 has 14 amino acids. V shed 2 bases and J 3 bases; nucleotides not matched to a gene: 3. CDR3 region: CASSLDRGDTEAFF. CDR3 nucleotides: TGCGCCAGCAGCTTAGACAGGGGCGACACTGAAGCTTTCTTT.

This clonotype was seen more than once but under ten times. As DNA, the CDR3 is TGCAGTGCCACGGGGGGAGTACGAGCCAAAAACATTCAGTACTTC. Protein: CSATGGVRAKNIQYF. The rearrangement links TRBV20-1 to TRBJ2-4; TRBD2 matches at 7 bases. The trim removed 6 bases at V and 0 bases at J, leaving 8 bases unmatched. Germline values: CDR1 DFQATT, CDR2 SNEGSKA (reference sequence). CDR3 size: 15 residues.

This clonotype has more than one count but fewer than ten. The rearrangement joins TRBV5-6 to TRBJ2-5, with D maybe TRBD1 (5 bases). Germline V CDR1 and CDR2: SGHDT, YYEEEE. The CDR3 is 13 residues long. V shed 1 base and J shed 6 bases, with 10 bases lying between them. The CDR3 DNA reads TGTGCCAGCAGCTTGAATAGGGGCCAGACCCAGTACTTC. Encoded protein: CASSLNRGQTQYF. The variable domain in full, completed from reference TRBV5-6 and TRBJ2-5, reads DAGVTQSPTHLIKTRGQQVTLRCSPKSGHDTVSWYQQALGQGPQFIFQYYEEEERQRGNFPDRFSGHQFPNYSSELNVNALLLGDSALYLCASSLNRGQTQYFGPGTRLLVL.

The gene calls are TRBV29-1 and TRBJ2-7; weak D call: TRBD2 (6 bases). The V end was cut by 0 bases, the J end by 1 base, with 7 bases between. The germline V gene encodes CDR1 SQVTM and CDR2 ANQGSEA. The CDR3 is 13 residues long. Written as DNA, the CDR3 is TGCAGCGTTGAAGATCGGGGGTCCTACGAGCAGTACTTC. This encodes CSVEDRGSYEQYF.

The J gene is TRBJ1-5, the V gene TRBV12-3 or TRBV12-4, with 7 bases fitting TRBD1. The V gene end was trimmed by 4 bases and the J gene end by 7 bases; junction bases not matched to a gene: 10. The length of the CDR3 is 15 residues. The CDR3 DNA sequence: TGTGCCAGCAGTTCCAGGGGGGAGATTGGACAGCCCCAGCATTTT. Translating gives CASSSRGEIGQPQHF.

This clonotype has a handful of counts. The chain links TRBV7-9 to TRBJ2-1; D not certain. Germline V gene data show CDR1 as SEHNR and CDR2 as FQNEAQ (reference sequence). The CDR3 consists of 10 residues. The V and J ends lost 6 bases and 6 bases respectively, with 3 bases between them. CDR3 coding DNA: TGTGCCAGCAGAGGCAATGAGCAGTTCTTC. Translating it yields CASRGNEQFF.

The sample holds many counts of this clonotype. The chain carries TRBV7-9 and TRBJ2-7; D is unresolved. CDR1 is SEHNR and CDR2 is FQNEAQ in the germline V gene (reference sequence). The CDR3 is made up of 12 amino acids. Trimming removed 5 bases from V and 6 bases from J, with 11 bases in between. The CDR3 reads CASSLDLLEQYF. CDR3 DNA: TGTGCCAGCAGCCTGGACCTACTCGAGCAGTACTTC.

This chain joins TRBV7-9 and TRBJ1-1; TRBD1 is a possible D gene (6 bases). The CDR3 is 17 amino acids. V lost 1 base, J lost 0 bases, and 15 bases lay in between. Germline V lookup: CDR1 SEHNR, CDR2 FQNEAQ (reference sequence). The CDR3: CASSLVEGGFMNTEAFF. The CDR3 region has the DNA TGTGCCAGCAGCTTAGTGGAAGGGGGGTTCATGAACACTGAAGCTTTCTTT. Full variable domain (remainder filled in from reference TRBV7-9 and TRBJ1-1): DTGVSQNPRHKITKRGQNVTFRCDPISEHNRLYWYRQTLGQGPEFLTYFQNEAQLEKSRLLSDRFSAERPKGSFSTLEIQRTEQGDSAMYLCASSLVEGGFMNTEAFFGQGTRLTVV.

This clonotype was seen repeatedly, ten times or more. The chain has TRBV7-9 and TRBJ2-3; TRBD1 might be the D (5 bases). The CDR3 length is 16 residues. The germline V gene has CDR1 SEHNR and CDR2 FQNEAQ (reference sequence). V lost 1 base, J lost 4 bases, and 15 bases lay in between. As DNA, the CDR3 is TGTGCCAGCAGCTTAGTAGGAAGGGGTCTGGCAGATACGCAGTATTTT. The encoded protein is CASSLVGRGLADTQYF.

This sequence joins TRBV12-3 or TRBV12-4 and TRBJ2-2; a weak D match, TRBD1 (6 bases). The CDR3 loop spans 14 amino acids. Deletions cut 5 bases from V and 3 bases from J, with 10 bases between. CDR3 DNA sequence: TGTGCCAGCAGTCAGGGGTGGGACACCGGGGAGCTGTTTTTT. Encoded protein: CASSQGWDTGELFF.

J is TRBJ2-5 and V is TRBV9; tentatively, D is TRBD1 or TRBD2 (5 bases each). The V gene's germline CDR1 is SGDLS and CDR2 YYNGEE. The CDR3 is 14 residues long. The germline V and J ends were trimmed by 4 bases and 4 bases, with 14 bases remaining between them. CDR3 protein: CASSRGHSLETQYF. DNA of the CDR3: TGTGCCAGCAGCCGGGGCCACTCTTTAGAGACCCAGTACTTC. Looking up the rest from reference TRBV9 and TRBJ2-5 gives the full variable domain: DSGVTQTPKHLITATGQRVTLRCSPRSGDLSVYWYQQSLDQGLQFLIQYYNGEERAKGNILERFSAQQFPDLHSELNLSSLELGDSALYFCASSRGHSLETQYFGPGTRLLVL.

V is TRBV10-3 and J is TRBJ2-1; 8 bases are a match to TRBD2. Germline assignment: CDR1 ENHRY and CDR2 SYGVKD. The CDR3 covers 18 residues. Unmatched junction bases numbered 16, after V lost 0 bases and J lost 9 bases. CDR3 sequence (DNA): TGTGCCATCAGTGAGTCTTGGTCGGGTAGCGGGACACACGGTGAGCAGTTCTTC. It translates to CAISESWSGSGTHGEQFF.

CDR3 in DNA: TGTGCCAGCAGTGAGAGGTCTAGCGGGGGTCGCACAGATACGCAGTATTTT. It encodes CASSERSSGGRTDTQYF. The genes are TRBV6-1 and TRBJ2-3; TRBD2 matches at 10 bases. Germline V gene lookup returns CDR1 MNHNS and CDR2 SASEGT. CDR3 length: 17 amino acids. V gave up 3 bases and J gave up 1 base; unmatched junction bases: 7.

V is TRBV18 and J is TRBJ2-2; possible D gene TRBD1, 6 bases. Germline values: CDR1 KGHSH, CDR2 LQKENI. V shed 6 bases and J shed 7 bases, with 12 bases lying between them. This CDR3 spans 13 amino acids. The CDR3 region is CASSEDRFGELFF. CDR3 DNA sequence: TGTGCCAGCTCGGAAGACAGGTTCGGGGAGCTGTTTTTT.

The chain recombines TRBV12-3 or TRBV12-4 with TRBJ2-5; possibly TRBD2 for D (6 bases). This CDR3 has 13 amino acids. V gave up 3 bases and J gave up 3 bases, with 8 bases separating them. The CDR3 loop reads CASSFSSEETQYF. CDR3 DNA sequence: TGTGCCAGCAGTTTTTCTAGCGAAGAGACCCAGTACTTC.

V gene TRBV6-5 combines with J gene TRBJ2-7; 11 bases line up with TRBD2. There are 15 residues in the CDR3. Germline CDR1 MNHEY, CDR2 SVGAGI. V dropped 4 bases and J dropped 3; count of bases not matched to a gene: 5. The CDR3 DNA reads TGTGCCAGCAGTTCCCAACTAGCGGGAGTCTACGAGCAGTACTTC. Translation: CASSSQLAGVYEQYF.

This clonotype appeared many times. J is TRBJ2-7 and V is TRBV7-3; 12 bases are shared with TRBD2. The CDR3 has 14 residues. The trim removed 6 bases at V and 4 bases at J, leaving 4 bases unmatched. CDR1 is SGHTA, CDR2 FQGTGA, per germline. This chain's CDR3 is CASSQTSGGYEQYF. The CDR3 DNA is TGTGCCAGCAGTCAGACTAGCGGGGGTTACGAGCAGTACTTC.

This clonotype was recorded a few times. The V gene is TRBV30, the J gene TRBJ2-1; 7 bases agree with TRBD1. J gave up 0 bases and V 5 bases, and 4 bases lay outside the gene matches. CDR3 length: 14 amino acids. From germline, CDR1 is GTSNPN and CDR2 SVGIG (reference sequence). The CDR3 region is CAWDPGGSYNEQFF. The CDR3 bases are TGTGCCTGGGATCCAGGGGGCTCCTACAATGAGCAGTTCTTC.

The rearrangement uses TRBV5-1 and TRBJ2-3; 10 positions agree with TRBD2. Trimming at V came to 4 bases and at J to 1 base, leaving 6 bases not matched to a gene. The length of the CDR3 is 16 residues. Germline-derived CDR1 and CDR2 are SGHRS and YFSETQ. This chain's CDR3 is CASSAITSGGTDTQYF. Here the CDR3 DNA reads TGCGCCAGCAGCGCAATAACTAGCGGGGGCACAGATACGCAGTATTTT.

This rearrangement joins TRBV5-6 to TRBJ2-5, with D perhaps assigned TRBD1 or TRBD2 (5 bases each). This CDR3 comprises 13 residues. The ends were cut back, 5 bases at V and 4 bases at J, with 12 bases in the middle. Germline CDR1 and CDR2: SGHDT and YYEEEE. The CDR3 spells CASRPGTSETQYF. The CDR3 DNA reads TGTGCCAGCAGGCCCGGGACGTCAGAGACCCAGTACTTC.

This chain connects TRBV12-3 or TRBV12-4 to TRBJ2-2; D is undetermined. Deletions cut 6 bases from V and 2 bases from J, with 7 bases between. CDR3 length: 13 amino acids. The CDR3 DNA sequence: TGTGCCAGCAGGCAATATAACACCGGGGAGCTGTTTTTT. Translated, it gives CASRQYNTGELFF.

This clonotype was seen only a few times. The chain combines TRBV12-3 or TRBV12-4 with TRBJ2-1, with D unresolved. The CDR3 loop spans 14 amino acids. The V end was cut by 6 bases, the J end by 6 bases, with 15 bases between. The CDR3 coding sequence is TGTGCCAGCAGACCCTCTAGAGGTTCCAATGAGCAGTTCTTC. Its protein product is CASRPSRGSNEQFF.

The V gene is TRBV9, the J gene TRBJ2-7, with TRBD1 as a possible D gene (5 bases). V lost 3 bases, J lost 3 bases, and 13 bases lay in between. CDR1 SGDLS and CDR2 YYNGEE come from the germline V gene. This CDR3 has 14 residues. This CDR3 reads CASSASGRDYEQYF. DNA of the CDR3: TGTGCCAGCAGCGCCTCCGGCAGGGACTACGAGCAGTACTTC.

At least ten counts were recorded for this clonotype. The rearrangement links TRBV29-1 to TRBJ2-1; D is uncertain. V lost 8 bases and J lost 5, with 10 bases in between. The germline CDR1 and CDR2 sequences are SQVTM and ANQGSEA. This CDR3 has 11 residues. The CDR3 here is CSLRQNNEQFF. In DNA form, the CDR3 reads TGCAGCCTACGGCAGAACAATGAGCAGTTCTTC.

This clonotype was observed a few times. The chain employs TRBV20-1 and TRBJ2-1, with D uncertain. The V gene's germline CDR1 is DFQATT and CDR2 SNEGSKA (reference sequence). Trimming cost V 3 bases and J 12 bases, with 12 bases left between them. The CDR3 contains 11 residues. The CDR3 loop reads CSASQVPAQFF. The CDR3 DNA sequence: TGCAGTGCTAGTCAGGTTCCCGCGCAGTTCTTC.

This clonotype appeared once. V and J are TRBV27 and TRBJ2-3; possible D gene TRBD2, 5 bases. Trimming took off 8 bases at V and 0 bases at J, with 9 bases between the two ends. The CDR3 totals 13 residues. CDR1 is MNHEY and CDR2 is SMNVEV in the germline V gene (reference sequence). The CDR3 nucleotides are TGTGCCAGCCTCGGGGATAGCACAGATACGCAGTATTTT. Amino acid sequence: CASLGDSTDTQYF.

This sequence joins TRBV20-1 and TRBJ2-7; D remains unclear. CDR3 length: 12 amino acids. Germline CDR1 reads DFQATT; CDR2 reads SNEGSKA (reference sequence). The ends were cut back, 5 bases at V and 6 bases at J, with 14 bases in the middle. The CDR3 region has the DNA TGCAGTGCTCTGAAGAAGACCGGCGAGCAGTACTTC. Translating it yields CSALKKTGEQYF.

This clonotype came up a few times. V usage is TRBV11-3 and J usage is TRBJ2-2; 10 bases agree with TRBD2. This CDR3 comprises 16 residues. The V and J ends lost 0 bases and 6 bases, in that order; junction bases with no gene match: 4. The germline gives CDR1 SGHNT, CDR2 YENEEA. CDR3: CASSLDSGRAAGELFF. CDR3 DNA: TGTGCCAGCAGCTTAGACAGCGGGAGGGCCGCCGGGGAGCTGTTTTTT.

The CDR3 protein is CASSSATRIETQYF. CDR3 nucleotides: TGTGCCAGCAGCTCAGCGACTCGGATAGAGACCCAGTACTTC. V gene TRBV7-9 combines with J gene TRBJ2-5; D is ambiguous. The CDR3 has 14 residues. V lost 4 bases and J 4 bases, leaving 13 bases between the germline ends. In germline, CDR1 is SEHNR, CDR2 FQNEAQ (reference sequence). Looking up the rest from reference TRBV7-9 and TRBJ2-5 gives the full variable domain: DTGVSQNPRHKITKRGQNVTFRCDPISEHNRLYWYRQTLGQGPEFLTYFQNEAQLEKSRLLSDRFSAERPKGSFSTLEIQRTEQGDSAMYLCASSSATRIETQYFGPGTRLLVL.

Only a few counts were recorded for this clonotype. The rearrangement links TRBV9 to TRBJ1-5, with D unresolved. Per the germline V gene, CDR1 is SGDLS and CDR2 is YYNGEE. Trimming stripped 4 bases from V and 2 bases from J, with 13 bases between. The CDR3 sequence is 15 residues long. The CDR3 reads CASSLTPEGNQPQHF. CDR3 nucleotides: TGTGCCAGCAGCCTTACCCCAGAGGGCAATCAGCCCCAGCATTTT.

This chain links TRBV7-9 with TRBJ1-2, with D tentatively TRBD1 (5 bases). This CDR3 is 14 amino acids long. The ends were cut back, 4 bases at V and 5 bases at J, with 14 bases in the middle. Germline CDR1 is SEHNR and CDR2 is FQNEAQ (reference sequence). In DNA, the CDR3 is TGTGCCAGCAGCTCGACGGTGGGGGGTTATGGCTACACCTTC. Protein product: CASSSTVGGYGYTF. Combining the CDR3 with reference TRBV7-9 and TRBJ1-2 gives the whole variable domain DTGVSQNPRHKITKRGQNVTFRCDPISEHNRLYWYRQTLGQGPEFLTYFQNEAQLEKSRLLSDRFSAERPKGSFSTLEIQRTEQGDSAMYLCASSSTVGGYGYTFGSGTRLTVV.

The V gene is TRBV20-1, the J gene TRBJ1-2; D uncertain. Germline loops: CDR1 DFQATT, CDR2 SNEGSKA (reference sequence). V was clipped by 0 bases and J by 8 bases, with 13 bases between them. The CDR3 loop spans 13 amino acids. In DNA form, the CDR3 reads TGCAGTGCTAGAGATCGCCGGGCTGGGGGCTACACCTTC. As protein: CSARDRRAGGYTF.